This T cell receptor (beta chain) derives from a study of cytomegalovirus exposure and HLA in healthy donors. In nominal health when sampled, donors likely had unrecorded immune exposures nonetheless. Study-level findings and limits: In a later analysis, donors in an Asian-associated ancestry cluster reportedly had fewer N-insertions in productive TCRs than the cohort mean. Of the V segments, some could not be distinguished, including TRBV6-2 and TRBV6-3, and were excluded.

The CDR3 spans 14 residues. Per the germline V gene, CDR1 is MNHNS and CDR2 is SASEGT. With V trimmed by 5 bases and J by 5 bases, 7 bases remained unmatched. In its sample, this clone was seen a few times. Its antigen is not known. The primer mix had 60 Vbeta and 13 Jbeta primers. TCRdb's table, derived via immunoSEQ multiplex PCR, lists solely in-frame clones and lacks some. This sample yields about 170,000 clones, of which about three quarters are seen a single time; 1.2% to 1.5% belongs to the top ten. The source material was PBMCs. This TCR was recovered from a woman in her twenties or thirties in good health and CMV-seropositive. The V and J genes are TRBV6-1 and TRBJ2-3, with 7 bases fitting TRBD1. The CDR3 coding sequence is TGTGCCAGCAGTCAACAGGGGACCAGAGATACGCAGTATTTT. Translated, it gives CASSQQGTRDTQYF.